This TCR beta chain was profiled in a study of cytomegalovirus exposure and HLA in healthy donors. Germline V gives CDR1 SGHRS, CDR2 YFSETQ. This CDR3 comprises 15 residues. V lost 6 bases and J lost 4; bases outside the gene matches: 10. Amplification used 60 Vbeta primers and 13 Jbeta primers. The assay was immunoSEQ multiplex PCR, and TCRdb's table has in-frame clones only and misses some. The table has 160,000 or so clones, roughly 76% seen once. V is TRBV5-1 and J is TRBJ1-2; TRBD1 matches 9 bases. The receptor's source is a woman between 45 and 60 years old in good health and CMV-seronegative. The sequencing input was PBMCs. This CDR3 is CASKVSGDRAYGYTF. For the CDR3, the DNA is TGCGCCAGCAAAGTCTCTGGGGACAGGGCCTATGGCTACACCTTC.